This T cell receptor (beta chain) was identified in a study of blood T cell repertoires in COVID-19. Study summary: PBMCs, B-cell-depleted T cells, or T cells provided the cDNA or gDNA that made up the material.

Clones were read by immunoSEQ multiplex PCR, and TCRdb kept only the in-frame ones, dropping some. The sample has around 360,000 clones; around 87% are singletons. The V and J ends lost 1 base and 3 bases, in that order; junction bases with no gene match: 6. CDR1 is LNHNV and CDR2 is YYDKDF in the germline V gene (reference sequence). CDR3 length equals 15 residues. Seattle enrolled patients during active infection and tracked them longitudinally. Only one count was recorded for this clone. J is TRBJ2-7 and V is TRBV15, with 7 bases fitting TRBD2. Sequencing was done on a sample of peripheral blood. This receptor was taken from a young woman with COVID-19, enrolled during active disease. The CDR3 DNA reads TGTGCCACCAGCAGAGGGGGAGGGGTCCTCTACGAGCAGTACTTC. Translating gives CATSRGGGVLYEQYF. The full variable domain, rest sourced from reference TRBV15 and TRBJ2-7, is DAMVIQNPRYQVTQFGKPVTLSCSQTLNHNVMYWYQQKSSQAPKLLFHYYDKDFNNEADTPDNFQSRRPNTSFCFLDIRSPGLGDTAMYLCATSRGGGVLYEQYFGPGTRLTVT.